This TCR beta chain was captured by sequencing in a study of blood T cell repertoires in COVID-19. The wider study: Acute and convalescent COVID-19 samples came from the United States, Italy and Spain. Sources were T cells, B-cell-depleted T cells, or PBMCs; the material itself was cDNA or gDNA.

Cohorts were determined from participant-reported clinical history. Trimming took 0 bases from V and 6 from J; bases not matched to a gene: 1. The germline V gene has CDR1 LGHNA and CDR2 YSLEER. The CDR3 sequence is 15 residues long. In the authors' methods: Scientists estimated how many nucleated cells there were by amplifying reference gene primers. TCRdb's copy holds only in-frame clones and misses some; the assay was immunoSEQ multiplex PCR. From that table come the V and J calls and clone size; the DNA was used to work out D and trimming. The data hold some 370,000 clones, with around four fifths observed a single time.

This chain uses TRBV4-3 with TRBJ1-5, with 11 bases fitting TRBD1. This clonotype originated in a woman aged 45-59 years who had recovered from COVID-19. Sequencing used PBMCs or T cells enriched from blood (not recorded which). The CDR3 here is CASSQDGQGAQPQHF. The DNA for the CDR3 is TGCGCCAGCAGCCAAGACGGACAGGGGGCTCAGCCCCAGCATTTT.